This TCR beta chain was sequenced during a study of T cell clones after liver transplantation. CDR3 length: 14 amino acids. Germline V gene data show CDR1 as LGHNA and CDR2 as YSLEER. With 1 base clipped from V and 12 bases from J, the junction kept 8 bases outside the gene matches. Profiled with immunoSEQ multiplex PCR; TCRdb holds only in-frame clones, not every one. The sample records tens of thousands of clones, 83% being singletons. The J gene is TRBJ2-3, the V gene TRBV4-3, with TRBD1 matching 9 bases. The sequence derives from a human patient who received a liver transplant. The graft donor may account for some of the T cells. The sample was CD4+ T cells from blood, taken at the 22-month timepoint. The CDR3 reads CASSQVLQGAHQYF. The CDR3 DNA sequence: TGCGCCAGCAGCCAAGTGCTACAGGGGGCGCATCAGTATTTT.